What follows are 23 T cell receptor beta chains derived from one specimen sequenced in a study of cytomegalovirus exposure and HLA in healthy donors. Generated by immunoSEQ multiplex PCR, the TCRdb table keeps only in-frame clones and is missing some. The sample has some 230,000 clones; 75% to 95% are singletons. Material for sequencing was PBMCs. Source of these receptors: a woman aged 18-30 years in good health and CMV-seronegative.

A few counts support this clone. The rearrangement links TRBV2 to TRBJ1-2, with 7 bases identical to TRBD1. This CDR3 region has 12 residues. V lost 8 bases to trimming and J lost 8 bases; unmatched junction nucleotides: 8. Germline CDR1 and CDR2: SNHLY and FYNNEI. DNA of the CDR3: TGTGCCAGCTTCGACAGGGTGGGCGGCTACACCTTC. Its protein product is CASFDRVGGYTF.

The chain employs TRBV27 and TRBJ2-4; D unclear. This CDR3 region has 12 residues. Germline CDR1 reads MNHEY; CDR2 reads SMNVEV (reference sequence). V was shortened by 9 bases and J by 9 bases, with 15 bases between the two germline ends. As DNA, the CDR3 is TGTGCCAGAGAGAGGTCTGATACCATTCAGTACTTC. It is translated as CARERSDTIQYF.

CDR3 region: CASSLVPRDKSSYEQYF. The CDR3 nucleotides read TGTGCCAGCAGCTTAGTACCCCGGGACAAAAGCTCCTACGAGCAGTACTTC. The chain joins TRBV7-9 to TRBJ2-7; D possibly corresponds to TRBD1 (6 bases). CDR3 length: 17 amino acids. V was trimmed by 1 base and J by 0 bases, leaving 16 bases between them. Germline V CDR1 and CDR2: SEHNR, FQNEAQ (reference sequence).

The V gene is TRBV5-1, the J gene TRBJ2-2, with a possible D match to TRBD1 (6 bases). The germline V gene has CDR1 SGHRS and CDR2 YFSETQ. The CDR3 extends over 19 amino acids. The V end was cut by 1 base, the J end by 1 base, with 20 bases between. The CDR3: CASSLRGGFGAKNTGELFF. CDR3 coding DNA: TGCGCCAGCAGCTTGAGAGGGGGATTTGGCGCGAAGAACACCGGGGAGCTGTTTTTT.

The genes are TRBV6-6 and TRBJ2-2, with a tentative D call TRBD2 (6 bases). Trimming pared 6 bases from V and 6 bases from J, leaving 20 bases between. Germline CDR1 and CDR2: MNHNY and SVGAGI (reference sequence). This CDR3 is built from 16 residues. CDR3 in DNA: TGTGCCAGCAGACTATCCGGAGGGCCCGAATCCGGGGAGCTGTTTTTT. As protein: CASRLSGGPESGELFF.

This chain links TRBV9 with TRBJ2-7; 10 bases align to TRBD1. This CDR3 is 15 amino acids long. The V and J ends lost 4 bases and 0 bases, in that order; junction bases with no gene match: 4. Germline CDR1 and CDR2: SGDLS and YYNGEE. The CDR3 sequence: CASSSWDRGSYEQYF. The CDR3 DNA is TGTGCCAGCAGCTCGTGGGACAGGGGCTCCTACGAGCAGTACTTC.

The chain has TRBV5-1 and TRBJ1-3, with a weak D call TRBD1 (6 bases). V lost 3 bases and J 1 base, leaving 14 bases between the germline ends. This CDR3 is 16 amino acids long. Germline-derived CDR1 and CDR2 are SGHRS and YFSETQ. CDR3 in DNA: TGCGCCAGCAGCTCAAATCAACAGGGATCTGGAAACACCATATATTTT. Translation gives CASSSNQQGSGNTIYF.

The J gene is TRBJ2-2, the V gene TRBV5-5; weak D call: TRBD1 (6 bases). V was shortened by 4 bases and J by 4 bases, with 20 bases between the two germline ends. The CDR3 extends over 17 amino acids. CDR1 and CDR2 (germline): SGHKS, YYEKEE (reference sequence). The CDR3 DNA reads TGTGCCAGCAGCGTTGTCCCCCCTGGCAGGGGCACCGGGGAGCTGTTTTTT. This codes for CASSVVPPGRGTGELFF.

This chain uses TRBV6-1 with TRBJ1-2; perhaps TRBD1 as D (6 bases). The length of the CDR3 is 15 residues. V was trimmed by 2 bases and J by 7 bases, leaving 17 bases between them. Per germline, CDR1 MNHNS and CDR2 SASEGT. CDR3 nucleotides: TGTGCCAGCAGTGAATATGAGGGGGAATTTGTTGGCTACACCTTC. This codes for CASSEYEGEFVGYTF.

The chain couples TRBV18 to TRBJ2-5; D might be TRBD2 (5 bases). The length of the CDR3 is 12 residues. Trimming took 2 bases from V and 5 from J, leaving 6 bases between them. From germline, CDR1 is KGHSH and CDR2 LQKENI. The DNA of the CDR3 is TGTGCCAGCTCACCAGGCGGGGAGACCCAGTACTTC. Its translation: CASSPGGETQYF.

The gene calls are TRBV5-1 and TRBJ2-3, with no clear D. CDR1 is SGHRS, CDR2 YFSETQ, per germline. This CDR3 has 13 residues. V was shortened by 0 bases and J by 2 bases, with 4 bases between the two germline ends. The CDR3 DNA is TGCGCCAGCAGCTTGGCTTCCACAGATACGCAGTATTTT. Protein product: CASSLASTDTQYF.

This clone has a single count. The rearrangement joins TRBV4-1 to TRBJ1-4; D unclear. Germline V gene sequence: CDR1 MGHRA, CDR2 YSYEKL. V was cut by 0 bases and J by 6 bases, with 20 bases left in between. The length of the CDR3 is 18 residues. This CDR3 is CASSQDIGGFSRDEKLFF. The CDR3 DNA reads TGCGCCAGCAGCCAAGATATAGGAGGGTTCTCGCGGGATGAAAAACTGTTTTTT.

There are a few counts of this clone. The chain has TRBV6-5 and TRBJ2-6; D is ambiguous. With 5 bases removed from V and 0 bases from J, the gap between germline ends came to 8 bases. Germline-derived CDR1 and CDR2 are MNHEY and SVGAGI. The CDR3 length is 15 residues. CDR3 amino acids: CASSGYSSGANVLTF. The CDR3 DNA reads TGTGCCAGCAGTGGTTACAGCTCTGGGGCCAACGTCCTGACTTTC.

The chain has TRBV5-1 and TRBJ1-1, with 7 bases fitting TRBD1. After removal of 6 bases from V and 4 bases from J, the junction contained 6 bases not matched to a gene. The CDR3 is 13 amino acids. Germline V CDR1 and CDR2: SGHRS, YFSETQ. CDR3 DNA sequence: TGCGCCAGCACTAACCCAGGGGGCACTGAAGCTTTCTTT. Translated, it gives CASTNPGGTEAFF.

The rearrangement joins TRBV7-6 to TRBJ2-1; D ambiguous. The CDR3 length is 14 residues. Germline V gene data show CDR1 as SGHVS and CDR2 as FNYEAQ. The V end lost 11 bases, the J end lost 0 bases, and 14 bases lay between the germline ends. In nucleotides, the CDR3 is TGTGCCTCCCGCACTACGAGCTCCTACAATGAGCAGTTCTTC. This gives the protein CASRTTSSYNEQFF.

This clone has a handful of counts. V and J are TRBV2 and TRBJ2-1, with 10 bases lining up with TRBD1. J gave up 3 bases and V 8 bases, and 4 bases lay outside the gene matches. Germline CDR1 is SNHLY and CDR2 is FYNNEI. The CDR3 length is 14 residues. CDR3 sequence: CASSRDRGYNEQFF. In nucleotides, the CDR3 is TGTGCCAGCTCTCGGGACAGGGGCTACAATGAGCAGTTCTTC.

The CDR3 sequence: CASSQVGATSGRYEQYF. The CDR3 DNA reads as TGCGCCAGCAGCCAAGTAGGGGCGACTAGCGGGAGATACGAGCAGTACTTC. The rearrangement links TRBV4-1 to TRBJ2-7, with 12 bases fitting TRBD2. V shed 1 base, J shed 4 bases, and the junction held 8 bases outside the gene matches. Germline V gives CDR1 MGHRA, CDR2 YSYEKL. The CDR3 consists of 17 residues.

This chain links TRBV5-1 with TRBJ2-1; weak D call: TRBD1 (8 bases). Trimming removed 4 bases at V and 8 bases at J, with 19 bases between. The germline V gene has CDR1 SGHRS and CDR2 YFSETQ. The length of the CDR3 is 15 residues. The CDR3 loop reads CASSPGGWGGDEQFF. CDR3 DNA: TGCGCCAGCAGCCCAGGGGGCTGGGGGGGCGATGAGCAGTTCTTC.

The CDR3 bases are TGTGCCAGCAGTGCCTACGACAGCTATGGCTACACCTTC. This translates into CASSAYDSYGYTF. The chain recombines TRBV2 with TRBJ1-2, with D possibly being TRBD1 (5 bases). This CDR3 spans 13 amino acids. Germline V gene sequence: CDR1 SNHLY, CDR2 FYNNEI. With 4 bases removed from V and 4 bases from J, the gap between germline ends came to 10 bases. The full variable domain, rest sourced from reference TRBV2 and TRBJ1-2, is EPEVTQTPSHQVTQMGQEVILRCVPISNHLYFYWYRQILGQKVEFLVSFYNNEISEKSEIFDDQFSVERPDGSNFTLKIRSTKLEDSAMYFCASSAYDSYGYTFGSGTRLTVV.

The CDR3 DNA is TGTGCCAGCAGACGATCATCGGCTGAAGCTTTCTTT. Protein sequence: CASRRSSAEAFF. The chain has TRBV28 and TRBJ1-1; D is undetermined. CDR3 length equals 12 residues. V shed 6 bases and J shed 6 bases, with 11 bases lying between them. Germline CDR1 is MDHEN and CDR2 is SYDVKM.

This clone was counted once. The chain couples TRBV30 to TRBJ2-3; TRBD1 might be the D (5 bases). The CDR3 extends over 14 amino acids. Germline values: CDR1 GTSNPN, CDR2 SVGIG (reference sequence). V lost 2 bases, J lost 2 bases, and 11 bases lay in between. CDR3 amino acids: CAWSIQGFTDTQYF. In nucleotides, the CDR3 is TGTGCCTGGAGTATCCAGGGCTTCACAGATACGCAGTATTTT.

The chain carries TRBV18 and TRBJ2-1; 8 nucleotides line up with TRBD1. V gave up 6 bases and J gave up 10 bases; unmatched junction bases: 14. Germline CDR1 KGHSH, CDR2 LQKENI. The CDR3 contains 15 residues. CDR3 nucleotides: TGTGCCAGCTCTCCAGACAGGGGCGCCCCGGAGGAGCAGTTCTTC. It yields the protein CASSPDRGAPEEQFF.

The rearrangement uses TRBV7-6 and TRBJ1-1; 7 nucleotides match TRBD1. CDR3 length: 17 residues. V trimming: 2 bases; J trimming: 1 base; junction bases outside the gene matches: 10. Per germline, CDR1 SGHVS and CDR2 FNYEAQ. The CDR3, as DNA: TGTGCCAGCAGCTTACTCAACTCGGGACAGCCGAACACTGAAGCTTTCTTT. It encodes CASSLLNSGQPNTEAFF.